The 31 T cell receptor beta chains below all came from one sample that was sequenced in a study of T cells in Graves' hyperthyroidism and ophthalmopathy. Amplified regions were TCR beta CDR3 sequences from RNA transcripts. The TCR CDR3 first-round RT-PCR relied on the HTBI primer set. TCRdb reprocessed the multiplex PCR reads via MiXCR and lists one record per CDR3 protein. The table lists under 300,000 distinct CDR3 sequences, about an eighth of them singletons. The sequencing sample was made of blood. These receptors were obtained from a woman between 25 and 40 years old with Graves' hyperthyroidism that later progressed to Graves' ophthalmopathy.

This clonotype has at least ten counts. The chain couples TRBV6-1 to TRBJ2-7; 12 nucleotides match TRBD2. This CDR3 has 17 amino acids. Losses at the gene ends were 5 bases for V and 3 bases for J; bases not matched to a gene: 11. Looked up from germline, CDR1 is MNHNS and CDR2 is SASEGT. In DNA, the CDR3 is TGTGCCAGCAGTAAAGAAATGGGACTAGCGGGCCACTACGAGCAGTACTTC. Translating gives CASSKEMGLAGHYEQYF.

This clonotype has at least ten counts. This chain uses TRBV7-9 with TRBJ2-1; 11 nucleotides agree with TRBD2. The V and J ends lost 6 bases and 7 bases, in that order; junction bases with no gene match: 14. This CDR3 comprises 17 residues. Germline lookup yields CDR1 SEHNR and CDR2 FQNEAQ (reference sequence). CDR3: CASRLAGDPYLGNEQFF. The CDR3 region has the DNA TGTGCCAGCAGACTAGCGGGAGACCCCTACTTGGGAAATGAGCAGTTCTTC.

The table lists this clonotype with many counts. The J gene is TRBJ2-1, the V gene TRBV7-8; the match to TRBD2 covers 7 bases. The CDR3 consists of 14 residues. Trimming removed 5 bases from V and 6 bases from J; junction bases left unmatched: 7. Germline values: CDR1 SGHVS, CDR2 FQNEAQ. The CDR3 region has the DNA TGTGCCAGCAGCGCCGCGGGAGTAAGCAATGAGCAGTTCTTC. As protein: CASSAAGVSNEQFF.

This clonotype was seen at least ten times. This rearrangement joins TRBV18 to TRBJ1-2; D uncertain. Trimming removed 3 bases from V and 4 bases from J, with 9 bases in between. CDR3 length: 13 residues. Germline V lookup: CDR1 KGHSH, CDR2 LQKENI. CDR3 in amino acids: CASSPGEVYGYTF. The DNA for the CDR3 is TGTGCCAGCTCACCCGGGGAGGTCTATGGCTACACCTTC.

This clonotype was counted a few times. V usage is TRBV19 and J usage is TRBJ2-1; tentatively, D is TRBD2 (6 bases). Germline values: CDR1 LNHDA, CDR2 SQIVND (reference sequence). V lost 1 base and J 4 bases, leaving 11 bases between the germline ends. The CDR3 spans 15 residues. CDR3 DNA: TGTGCCAGTAGTATAGGCGGGACGGATTACAATGAGCAGTTCTTC. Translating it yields CASSIGGTDYNEQFF.

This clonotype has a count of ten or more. CDR3 residues: CASSQSELEQYF. CDR3 DNA: TGTGCCAGCAGCCAATCCGAGTTGGAGCAGTACTTC. This chain uses TRBV3-1 with TRBJ2-7; D call uncertain. CDR1 LGHDT and CDR2 YNNKEL come from the germline V gene (reference sequence). Deletions cut 2 bases from V and 7 bases from J, with 9 bases between. This CDR3 comprises 12 residues.

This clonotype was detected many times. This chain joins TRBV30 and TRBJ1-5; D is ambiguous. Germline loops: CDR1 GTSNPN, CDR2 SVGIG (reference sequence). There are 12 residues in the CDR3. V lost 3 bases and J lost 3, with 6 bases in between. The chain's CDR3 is CAWSAPNQPQHF. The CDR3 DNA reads TGTGCCTGGAGCGCCCCCAATCAGCCCCAGCATTTT.

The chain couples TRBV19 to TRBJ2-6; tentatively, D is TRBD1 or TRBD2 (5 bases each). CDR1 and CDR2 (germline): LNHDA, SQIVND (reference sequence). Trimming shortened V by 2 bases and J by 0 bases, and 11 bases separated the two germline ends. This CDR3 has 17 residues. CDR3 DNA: TGTGCCAGTAGTATAACCGGGACGGCCTCTGGGGCCAACGTCCTGACTTTC. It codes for CASSITGTASGANVLTF. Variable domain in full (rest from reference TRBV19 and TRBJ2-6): DGGITQSPKYLFRKEGQNVTLSCEQNLNHDAMYWYRQDPGQGLRLIYYSQIVNDFQKGDIAEGYSVSREKKESFPLTVTSAQKNPTAFYLCASSITGTASGANVLTFGAGSRLTVL.

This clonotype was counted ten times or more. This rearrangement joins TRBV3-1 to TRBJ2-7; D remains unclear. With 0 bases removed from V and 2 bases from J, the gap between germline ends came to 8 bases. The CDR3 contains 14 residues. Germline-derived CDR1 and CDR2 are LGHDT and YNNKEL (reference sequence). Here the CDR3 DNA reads TGTGCCAGCAGCCAAGATCACGAGGCCTACGAGCAGTACTTC. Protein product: CASSQDHEAYEQYF.

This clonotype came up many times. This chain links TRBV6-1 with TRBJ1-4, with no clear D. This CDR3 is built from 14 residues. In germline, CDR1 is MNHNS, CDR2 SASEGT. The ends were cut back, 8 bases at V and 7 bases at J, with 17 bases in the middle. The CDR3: CASGTRGLSEKLFF. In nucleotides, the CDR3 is TGTGCCAGCGGTACAAGAGGCTTGAGTGAAAAACTGTTTTTT.

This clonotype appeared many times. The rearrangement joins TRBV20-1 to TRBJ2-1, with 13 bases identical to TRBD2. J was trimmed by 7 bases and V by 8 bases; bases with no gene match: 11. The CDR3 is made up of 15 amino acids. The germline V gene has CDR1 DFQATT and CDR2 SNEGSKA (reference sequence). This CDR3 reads CSQDGGLAGNNEQFF. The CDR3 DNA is TGCAGTCAGGATGGGGGACTAGCGGGAAATAATGAGCAGTTCTTC.

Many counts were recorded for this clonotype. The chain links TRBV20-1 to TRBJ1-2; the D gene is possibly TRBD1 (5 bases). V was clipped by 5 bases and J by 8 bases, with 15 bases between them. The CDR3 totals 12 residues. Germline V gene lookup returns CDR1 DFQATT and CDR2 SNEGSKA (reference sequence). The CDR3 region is CSAVSGGNGYTF. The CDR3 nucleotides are TGCAGTGCTGTGTCGGGGGGGAACGGCTACACCTTC.

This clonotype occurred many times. The CDR3 reads CASSLVGQGAFF. The CDR3 nucleotides read TGTGCCAGCAGCTTAGTAGGGCAGGGAGCTTTCTTT. The chain is built from TRBV7-9 and TRBJ1-1; maybe TRBD1 (5 bases). The CDR3 has 12 residues. The germline V gene encodes CDR1 SEHNR and CDR2 FQNEAQ (reference sequence). Trimming stripped 1 base from V and 10 bases from J, with 10 bases between.

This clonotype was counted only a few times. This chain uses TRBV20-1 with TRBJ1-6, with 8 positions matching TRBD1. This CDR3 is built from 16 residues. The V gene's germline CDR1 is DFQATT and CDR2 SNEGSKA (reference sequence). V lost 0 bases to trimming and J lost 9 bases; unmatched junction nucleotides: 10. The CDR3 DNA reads TGCAGTGCTAGAGATTTGAGACAGGGGAACTCTTCACCCCTCCACTTT. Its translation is CSARDLRQGNSSPLHF.

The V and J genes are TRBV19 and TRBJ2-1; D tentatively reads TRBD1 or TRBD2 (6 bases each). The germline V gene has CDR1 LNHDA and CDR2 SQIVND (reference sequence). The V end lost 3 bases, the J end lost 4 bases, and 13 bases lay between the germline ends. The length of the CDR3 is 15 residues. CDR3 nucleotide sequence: TGTGCCAGTAGTATTGGGGGGCTCAAGTACAATGAGCAGTTCTTC. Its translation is CASSIGGLKYNEQFF.

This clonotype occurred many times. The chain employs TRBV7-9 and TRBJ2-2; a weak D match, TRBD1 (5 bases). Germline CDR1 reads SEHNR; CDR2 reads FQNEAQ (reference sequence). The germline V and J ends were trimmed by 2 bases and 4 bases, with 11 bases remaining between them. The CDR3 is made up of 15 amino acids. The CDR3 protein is CASSLSDTLTGELFF. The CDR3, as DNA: TGTGCCAGCAGCTTATCGGACACCCTCACCGGGGAGCTGTTTTTT.

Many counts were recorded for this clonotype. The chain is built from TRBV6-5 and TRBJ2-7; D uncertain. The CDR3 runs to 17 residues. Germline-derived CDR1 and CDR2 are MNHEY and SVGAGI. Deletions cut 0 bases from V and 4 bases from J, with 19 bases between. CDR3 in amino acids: CASSYSTRPVVMYEQYF. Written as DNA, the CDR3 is TGTGCCAGCAGTTACTCGACCCGGCCAGTGGTGATGTACGAGCAGTACTTC.

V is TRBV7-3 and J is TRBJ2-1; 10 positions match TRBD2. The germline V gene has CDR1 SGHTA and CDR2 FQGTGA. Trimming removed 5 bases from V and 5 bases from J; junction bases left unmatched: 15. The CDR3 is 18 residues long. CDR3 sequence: CASSPQLMGLAGDNEQFF. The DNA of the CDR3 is TGTGCCAGCAGCCCACAACTAATGGGTCTAGCGGGAGACAATGAGCAGTTCTTC.

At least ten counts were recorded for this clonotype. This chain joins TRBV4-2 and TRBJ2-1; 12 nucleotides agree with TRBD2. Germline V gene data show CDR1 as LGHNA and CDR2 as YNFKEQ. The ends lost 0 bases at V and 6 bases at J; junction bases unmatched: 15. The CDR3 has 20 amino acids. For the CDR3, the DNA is TGTGCCAGCAGCCAAGAAAAGCGACTAGCGGGAGAGGTGGGAAGCAATGAGCAGTTCTTC. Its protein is CASSQEKRLAGEVGSNEQFF.

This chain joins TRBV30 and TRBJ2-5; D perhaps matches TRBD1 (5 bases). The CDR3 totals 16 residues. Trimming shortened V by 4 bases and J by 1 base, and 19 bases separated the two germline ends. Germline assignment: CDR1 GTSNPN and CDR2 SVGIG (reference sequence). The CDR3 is CAWTPRWPGPQETQYF. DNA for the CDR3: TGTGCCTGGACCCCCCGCTGGCCAGGGCCCCAAGAGACCCAGTACTTC.

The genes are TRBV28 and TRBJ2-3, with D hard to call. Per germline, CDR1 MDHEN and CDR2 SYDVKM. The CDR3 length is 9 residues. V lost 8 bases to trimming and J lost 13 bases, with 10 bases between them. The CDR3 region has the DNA TGTGCCAGCGGCCAGTTAGAGTATTTT. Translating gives CASGQLEYF.

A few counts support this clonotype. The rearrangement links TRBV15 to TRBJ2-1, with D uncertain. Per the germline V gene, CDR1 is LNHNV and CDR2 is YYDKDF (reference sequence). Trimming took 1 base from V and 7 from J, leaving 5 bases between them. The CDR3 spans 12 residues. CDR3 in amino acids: CATSRGGNEQFF. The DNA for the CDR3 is TGTGCCACCAGCAGAGGAGGAAATGAGCAGTTCTTC.

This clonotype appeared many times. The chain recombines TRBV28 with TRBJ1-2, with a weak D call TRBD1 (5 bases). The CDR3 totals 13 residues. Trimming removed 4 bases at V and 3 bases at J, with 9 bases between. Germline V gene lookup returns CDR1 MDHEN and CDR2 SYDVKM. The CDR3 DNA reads TGTGCCAGCAGTTATTGGGGCGACTATGGCTACACCTTC. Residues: CASSYWGDYGYTF.

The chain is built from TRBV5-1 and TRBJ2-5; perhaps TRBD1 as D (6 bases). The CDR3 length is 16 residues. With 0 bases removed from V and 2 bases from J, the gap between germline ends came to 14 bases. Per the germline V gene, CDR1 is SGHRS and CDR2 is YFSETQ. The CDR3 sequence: CASSLAQGPPQETQYF. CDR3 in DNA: TGCGCCAGCAGCTTGGCCCAGGGGCCTCCACAAGAGACCCAGTACTTC.

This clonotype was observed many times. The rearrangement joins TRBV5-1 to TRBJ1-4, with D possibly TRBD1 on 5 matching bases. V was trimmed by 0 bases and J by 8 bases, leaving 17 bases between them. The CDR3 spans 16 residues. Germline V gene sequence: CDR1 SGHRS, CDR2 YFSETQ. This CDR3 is CASSLGGSTGREKLFF. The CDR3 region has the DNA TGCGCCAGCAGCTTGGGAGGGTCTACAGGAAGGGAAAAACTGTTTTTT.

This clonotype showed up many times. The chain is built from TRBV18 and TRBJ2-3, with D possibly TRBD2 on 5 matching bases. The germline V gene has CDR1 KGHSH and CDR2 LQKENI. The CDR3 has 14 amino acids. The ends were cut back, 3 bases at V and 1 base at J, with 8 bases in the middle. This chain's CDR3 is CASSPRTGTDTQYF. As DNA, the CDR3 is TGTGCCAGCTCACCCCGGACTGGCACAGATACGCAGTATTTT.

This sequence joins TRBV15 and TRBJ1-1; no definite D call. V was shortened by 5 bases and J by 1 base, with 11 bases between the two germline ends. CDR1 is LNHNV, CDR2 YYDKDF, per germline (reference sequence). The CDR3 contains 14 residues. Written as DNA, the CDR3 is TGTGCCACCAGCGTGGCGTGGGGGAACACTGAAGCTTTCTTT. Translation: CATSVAWGNTEAFF. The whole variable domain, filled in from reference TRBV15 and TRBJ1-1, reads DAMVIQNPRYQVTQFGKPVTLSCSQTLNHNVMYWYQQKSSQAPKLLFHYYDKDFNNEADTPDNFQSRRPNTSFCFLDIRSPGLGDTAMYLCATSVAWGNTEAFFGQGTRLTVV.

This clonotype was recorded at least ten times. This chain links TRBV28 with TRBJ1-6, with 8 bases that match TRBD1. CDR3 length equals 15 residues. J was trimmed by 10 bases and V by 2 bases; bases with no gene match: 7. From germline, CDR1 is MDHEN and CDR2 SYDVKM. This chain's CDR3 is CASSLVGQGTSPLHF. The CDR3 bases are TGTGCCAGCAGTTTAGTAGGACAGGGAACCTCACCCCTCCACTTT.

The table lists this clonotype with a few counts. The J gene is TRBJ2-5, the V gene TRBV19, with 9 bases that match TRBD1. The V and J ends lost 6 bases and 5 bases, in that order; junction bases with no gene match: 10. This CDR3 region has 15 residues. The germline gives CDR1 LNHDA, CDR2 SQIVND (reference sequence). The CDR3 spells CASSHTGGAGETQYF. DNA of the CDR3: TGTGCCAGTAGCCACACAGGGGGCGCGGGCGAGACCCAGTACTTC.

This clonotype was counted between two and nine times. Here the CDR3 reads CASSPIRDTYEKLFF. The DNA for the CDR3 is TGTGCCAGCAGTCCGATACGGGACACTTATGAAAAACTGTTTTTT. The chain couples TRBV27 to TRBJ1-4, with D perhaps TRBD1 (6 bases). The V end was cut by 5 bases, the J end by 6 bases, with 16 bases between. The germline V gene encodes CDR1 MNHEY and CDR2 SMNVEV (reference sequence). There are 15 residues in the CDR3.

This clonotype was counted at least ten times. The CDR3 sequence: CATTATATSNQPQHF. The CDR3 DNA is TGTGCCACCACCGCTACGGCCACTAGCAATCAGCCCCAGCATTTT. This chain connects TRBV28 to TRBJ1-5; D not certain. CDR1 is MDHEN, CDR2 SYDVKM, per germline. Deletions cut 10 bases from V and 0 bases from J, with 16 bases between. This CDR3 spans 15 amino acids.